The present T cell receptor beta chain was sequenced within a study of human T cells and chemical hapten exposure. Study-level information: Patients, predominantly female, presented with alopecia areata, totalis or universalis. Notes on the study in general: The study found that PT1 expanded TCR counts correlated positively with patch test score.

For the library, individual cDNA molecules each received unique molecular identifiers. TCRdb redid the calling of the RACE reads with MiXCR, one entry per CDR3 protein. The sample lists approximately 41,000 distinct CDR3 sequences, over 7.5% occurring once. Concerning this clonotype: Its antigen is undetermined.

CDR1 PRHDT and CDR2 FYEKMQ come from the germline V gene (reference sequence). This CDR3 is built from 15 residues. The V and J ends lost 1 base and 1 base respectively, with 10 bases between them. The sample's time point: patch test 3, about 24 weeks after DPC sensitization. The treatment here: therapeutic diphenylcyclopropenone sensitization with weekly scalp DPC. Unfractionated whole blood served as the source for total RNA extraction. V gene TRBV13 combines with J gene TRBJ2-5; maybe TRBD2 (6 bases). The TCR was taken from a man aged 50 or older with alopecia areata. Some clones in this sample may be carry-over from other donors' samples. The specimen comprised whole blood, sampled in connection with sensitization to the hapten diphenylcyclopropenone (DPC). Here the CDR3 DNA reads TGTGCCAGCAGCTTAGTGGGACTTGCCCAAGAGACCCAGTACTTC. This sequence encodes CASSLVGLAQETQYF.